This T cell receptor beta chain was documented in a study of T cell responses to AZD1222 COVID-19 vaccine. Notes on the study in general: The donors showed a predominance of white British ancestry and of females, with possible underestimation of clonal diversity.

Profiled with immunoSEQ multiplex PCR; TCRdb holds only in-frame clones, not every one. This sample has fewer than 150,000 clones, with around nine tenths found just once. The V gene end was trimmed by 5 bases and the J gene end by 2 bases; junction bases not matched to a gene: 5. Germline CDR1 reads SNHLY; CDR2 reads FYNNEI. This CDR3 has 15 residues. Remarks on this clone: Its cognate antigen is unknown.

Sequencing was performed on peripheral blood, taken on day 0 of AZD1222 vaccination. This receptor was taken from an adult in good health. The V gene is TRBV2, the J gene TRBJ1-4; 7 nucleotides agree with TRBD1. CDR3 DNA sequence: TGTGCCAGCAGTTTTACAGGGGTTACTAATGAAAAACTGTTTTTT. Its translation is CASSFTGVTNEKLFF.